This T cell receptor beta chain was documented in a study of CD8+ T cells in alopecia areata. Treatment of the sample: oral pan-JAK inhibitor, 5-10 mg twice daily. In each case, RNA was isolated and then reverse transcribed into cDNA as the sequencing template. Profiling relied on immunoSEQ multiplex PCR, and the TCRdb table lists in-frame clones only, not all of them. The sample has 200,000 to 250,000 clones, roughly 66% seen once; the top ten hold 0.95% to 1.5%. V shed 3 bases and J shed 4 bases, with 13 bases lying between them. Germline CDR1 SGHRS, CDR2 YFSETQ. This CDR3 comprises 14 residues. Material: CD4+ T cells sorted from blood, obtained at approximately week 45, from a patient treated with tofacitinib. The gene calls are TRBV5-1 and TRBJ1-2; a possible D gene is TRBD1 (6 bases). The TCR was taken from a human donor with alopecia areata. This chain's CDR3 is CASSSDSLSYGYTF. The CDR3 bases are TGCGCCAGCAGCTCGGACAGCCTCTCCTATGGCTACACCTTC.